This TCR beta chain was retrieved from a study of T-cell memory formation after mild COVID-19. In this sample, this clonotype turned up a few times. This CDR3 is 12 amino acids long. Between the trimmed V and J ends, which lost 6 bases and 6 bases, there was a span of 12 bases. TCRdb re-derived calls from the 5' RACE reads in MiXCR, one entry per CDR3 protein. The table lists a few hundred thousand distinct CDR3 sequences, approximately 19% of them singletons. J is TRBJ2-7 and V is TRBV12-3 or TRBV12-4; a possible D gene is TRBD2 (6 bases). The sample comprised PBMCs or a T cell subset sorted from them (not recorded which). This TCR was recovered from a man between 18 and 29 years old who had mild COVID-19 (a few samples of this study predate the infection). Cell type and time point are not known. The CDR3 loop is CASSYGGSEQYV. For the CDR3, the DNA is TGTGCCAGCAGCTACGGGGGTAGCGAGCAGTACGTC.